This TCR beta chain was obtained from a study of shared clonotypes between healthy human individuals. Whole-study findings and limits: Clonotypes not shared had lower generation probabilities than those common to all four donors. Represented genetic and exposure-history diversity was restricted by having few donors.

CDR3 size: 15 residues. Trimming removed 4 bases at V and 5 bases at J, with 15 bases between. CDR1 is SGHRS and CDR2 is YFSETQ in the germline V gene. Naive CD8 cells comprised CD45RO-negative, CCR7-positively selected cells, excluding terminally differentiated effector memory CD45RA+ cells. The donor population consisted of healthy HIV-negative adults with no recent acute infections or vaccinations. Assay execution took place at the deep level. Sequencing used immunoSEQ multiplex PCR; TCRdb keeps in-frame clones, though not all of them. The data contain approximately 1.9 million clones, just under 95% of them seen just once; the ten biggest clones take up more than 1.5%. Notes on this clone: Its antigen is unidentified.

The sequenced sample was naive CD8+ T cells from PBMCs. The receptor comes from a man aged 18 to 30 in good health. Some clones in this sample may be carry-over from other donors' samples. V and J are TRBV5-1 and TRBJ2-2; D may be TRBD1 or TRBD2 (5 bases each). Here the CDR3 DNA reads TGCGCCAGCAGCCCGGGACGGCAAAATACCGGGGAGCTGTTTTTT. It yields the protein CASSPGRQNTGELFF.